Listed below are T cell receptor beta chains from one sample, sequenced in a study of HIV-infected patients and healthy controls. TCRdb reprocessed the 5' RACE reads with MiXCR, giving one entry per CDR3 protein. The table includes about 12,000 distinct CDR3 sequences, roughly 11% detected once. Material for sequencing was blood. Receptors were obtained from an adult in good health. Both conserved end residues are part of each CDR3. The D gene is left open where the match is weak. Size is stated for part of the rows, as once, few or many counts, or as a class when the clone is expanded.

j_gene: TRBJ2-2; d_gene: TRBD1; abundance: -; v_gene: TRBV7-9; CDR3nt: TGTGCCAGCAGCTTAAGCCGGACAGGGGAAGTTGGCACCGGGGAGCTGTTTTTT; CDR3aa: CASSLSRTGEVGTGELFF
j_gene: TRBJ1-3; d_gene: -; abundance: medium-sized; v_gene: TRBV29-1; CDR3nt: TGCAGCGTTGACCTAACAGGGTCTGGAAACACCATATATTTT; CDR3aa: CSVDLTGSGNTIYF
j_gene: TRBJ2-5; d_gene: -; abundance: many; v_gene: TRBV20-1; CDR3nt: TGCAGTGCCCGAACGGCTAGAAGGCAAGAGACCCAGTACTTC; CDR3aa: CSARTARRQETQYF
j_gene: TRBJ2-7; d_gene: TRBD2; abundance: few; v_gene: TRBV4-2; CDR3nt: TGTGCCAGCAGCCAAGTGACGGGGGGAGAGCAGTACTTC; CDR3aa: CASSQVTGGEQYF
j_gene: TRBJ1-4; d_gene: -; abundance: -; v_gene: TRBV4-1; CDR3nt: TGCGCCAGCAGCCCAAGCGGGGCCGGGGAAAAACTGTTTTTT; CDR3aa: CASSPSGAGEKLFF
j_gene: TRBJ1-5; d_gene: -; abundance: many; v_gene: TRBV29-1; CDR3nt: TGCAGCGTACGGCCCCAGCATTTT; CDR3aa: CSVRPQHF
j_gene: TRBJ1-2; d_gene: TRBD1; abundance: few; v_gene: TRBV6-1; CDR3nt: TGTGCCAGCAGAAAAAGGGGGCCGCCTGATGGCTACACCTTC; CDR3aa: CASRKRGPPDGYTF
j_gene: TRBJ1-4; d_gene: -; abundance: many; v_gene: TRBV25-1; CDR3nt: TGTGCCAGCAGCCAGGATGAGGGTGAAAAACTGTTTTTT; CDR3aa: CASSQDEGEKLFF
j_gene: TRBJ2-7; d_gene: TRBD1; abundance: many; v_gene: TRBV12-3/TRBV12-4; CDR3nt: TGTGCCAGCAGCTCGGACAGGGACTACGAGCAGTACTTC; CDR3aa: CASSSDRDYEQYF
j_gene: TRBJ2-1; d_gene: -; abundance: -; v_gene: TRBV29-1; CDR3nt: TGCAGCGTGAGGGCGAACAATGAGCAGTTCTTC; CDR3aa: CSVRANNEQFF
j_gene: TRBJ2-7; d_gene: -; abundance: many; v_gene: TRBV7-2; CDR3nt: TGTGCCAGCAGCTTAGCTCCCGGTGACAGGACTCTAACCTACGAGCAGTACTTC; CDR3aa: CASSLAPGDRTLTYEQYF
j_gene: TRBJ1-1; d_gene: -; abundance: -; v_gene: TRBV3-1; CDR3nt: TGTGCCAGCAGCCAGGGGCTTCGGGATTTTTCGGAAGCTTTCTTT; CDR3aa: CASSQGLRDFSEAFF
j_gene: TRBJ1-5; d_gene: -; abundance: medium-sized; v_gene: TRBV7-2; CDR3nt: TGTGCCAGCAGCTTTTTAAGTCTTCGGGACAACGGGTTGGATTATAGCAATCAGCCCCAGCATTTT; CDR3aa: CASSFLSLRDNGLDYSNQPQHF
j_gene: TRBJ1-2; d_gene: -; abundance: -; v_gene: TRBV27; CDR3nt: TGTGCCAGCACCACAGGACATAGCGGCTACACCTTC; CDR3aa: CASTTGHSGYTF
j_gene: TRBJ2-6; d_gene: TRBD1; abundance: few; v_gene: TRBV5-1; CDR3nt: TGCGCCAGCAGCCTGCAACCGGGACAGAGCTCTGGGGCCAACGTCCTGACTTTC; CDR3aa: CASSLQPGQSSGANVLTF
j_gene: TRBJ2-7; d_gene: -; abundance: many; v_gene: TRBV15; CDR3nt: TGTGCCACCAGCTACGCTCTAAGCTCCTACGAGCAGTACTTC; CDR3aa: CATSYALSSYEQYF
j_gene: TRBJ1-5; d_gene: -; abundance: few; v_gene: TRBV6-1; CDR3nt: TGTGCCAGCTCCCTCTCGGCAGTCCCCGTGAGGTACCAGCATTTT; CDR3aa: CASSLSAVPVRYQHF
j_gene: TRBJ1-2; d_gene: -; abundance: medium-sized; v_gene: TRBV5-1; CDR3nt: TGCGCCAGCAGCTTGGCCGGGTCAGAGATCGGGCGTGGCTACACCTTC; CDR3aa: CASSLAGSEIGRGYTF
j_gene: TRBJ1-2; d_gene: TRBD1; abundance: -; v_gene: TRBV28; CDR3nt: TGTGCCAGCAGTCCCTTCAGGGGGAGCTATGGCTACACCTTC; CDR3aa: CASSPFRGSYGYTF
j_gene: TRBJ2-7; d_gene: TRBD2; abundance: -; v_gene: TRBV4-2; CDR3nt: TGTGCCAGCAGCCAAGGAGATGATAGCGGGAGTTACGAGCAGTACTTC; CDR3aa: CASSQGDDSGSYEQYF
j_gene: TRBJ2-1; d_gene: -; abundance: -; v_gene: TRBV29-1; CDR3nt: TGCAGCGTTGAAGGAGAGTCGCAGTCGAGCTCCTACAATGAGCAGTTCTTC; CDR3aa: CSVEGESQSSSYNEQFF
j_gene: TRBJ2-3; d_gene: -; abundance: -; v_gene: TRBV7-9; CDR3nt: TGTGCCAGCATGTTCAGGGGTAATACAGATACGCAGTATTTT; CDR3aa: CASMFRGNTDTQYF
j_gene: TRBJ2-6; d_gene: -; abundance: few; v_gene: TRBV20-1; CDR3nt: TGCAGTGCTAGTGCCTCTGGGGCCAACGTCCTGACTTTC; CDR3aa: CSASASGANVLTF
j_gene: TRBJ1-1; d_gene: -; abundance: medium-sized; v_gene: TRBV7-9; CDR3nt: TGTGCCAGCAGCCCGAGGGTTACTGAAGCTTTCTTT; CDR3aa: CASSPRVTEAFF
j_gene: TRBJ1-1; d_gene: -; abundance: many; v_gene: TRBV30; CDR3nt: TGTGCCTGGAGGGGGTACACTGAAGCTTTCTTT; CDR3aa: CAWRGYTEAFF
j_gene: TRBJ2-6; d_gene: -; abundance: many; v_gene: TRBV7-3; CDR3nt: TGTGCCAGCGGAGAACCTGGGGCCAACGTCCTGACTTTC; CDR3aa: CASGEPGANVLTF
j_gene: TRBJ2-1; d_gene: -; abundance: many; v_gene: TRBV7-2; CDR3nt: TGTGCCAGCAGCCCCGTCGTCGGATCTAGCTCCTACAATGAGCAGTTCTTC; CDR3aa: CASSPVVGSSSYNEQFF
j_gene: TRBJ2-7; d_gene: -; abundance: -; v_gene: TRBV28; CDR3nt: TGTGCCAGCAGCCGCTACGAGCAGTACTTC; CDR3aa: CASSRYEQYF
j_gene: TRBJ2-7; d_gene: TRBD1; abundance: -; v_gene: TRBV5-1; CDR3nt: TGCGCCAGCAGCCCCCTCCCCGGACAGGTGAAGGGTGGGCAGTACTTC; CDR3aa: CASSPLPGQVKGGQYF
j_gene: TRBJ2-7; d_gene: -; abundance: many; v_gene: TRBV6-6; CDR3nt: TGTGCCAGCAGTTCCTCGTTCTTGGAGCAGTACTTC; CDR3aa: CASSSSFLEQYF
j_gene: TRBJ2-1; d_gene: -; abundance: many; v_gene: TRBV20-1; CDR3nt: TGCAGTGCCCAATCGGCGGGGGCGGTTAATGAGCAGTTCTTC; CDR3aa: CSAQSAGAVNEQFF
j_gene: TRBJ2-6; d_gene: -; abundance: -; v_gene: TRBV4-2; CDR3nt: TGTGCCAGCAGAACGGGGTCTGGGGCCAACGTCCTGACTTTC; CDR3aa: CASRTGSGANVLTF
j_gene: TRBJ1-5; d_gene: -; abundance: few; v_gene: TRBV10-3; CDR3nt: TGTGCCATCAGTGGGTCAGGGGAAGGTCAGCCCCAGCATTTT; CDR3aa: CAISGSGEGQPQHF
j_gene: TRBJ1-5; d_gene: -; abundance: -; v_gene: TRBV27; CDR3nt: TGTGCCAGCAGTTTATTGGGATCGAATCAGCCCCAGCATTTT; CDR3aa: CASSLLGSNQPQHF
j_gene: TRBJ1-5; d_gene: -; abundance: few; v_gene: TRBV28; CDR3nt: TGTGCCAGCAGTTTAGGTGGAGAGGGGAATCAGCCCCAGCATTTT; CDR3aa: CASSLGGEGNQPQHF
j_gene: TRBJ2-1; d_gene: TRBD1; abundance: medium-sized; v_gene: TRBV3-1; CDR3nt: TGTGCCAGCAGCCCCGGGACAGGGACCTACAATGAGCAGTTCTTC; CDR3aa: CASSPGTGTYNEQFF
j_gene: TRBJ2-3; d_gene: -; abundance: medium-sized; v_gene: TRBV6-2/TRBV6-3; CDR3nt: TGTGCCAGCAGTTACGGCCGAGCAACGGATACGCAGTATTTT; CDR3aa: CASSYGRATDTQYF
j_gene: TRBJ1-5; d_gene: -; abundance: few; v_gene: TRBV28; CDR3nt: TGTGCCAGCAGTCCCGACAATCCTGGCCAGCCCCAGCATTTT; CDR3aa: CASSPDNPGQPQHF
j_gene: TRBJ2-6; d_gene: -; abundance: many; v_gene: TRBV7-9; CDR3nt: TGTGCCAGCAGCCCCCTCTTTATCTCTGGGGCCAACGTCCTGACTTTC; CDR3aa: CASSPLFISGANVLTF
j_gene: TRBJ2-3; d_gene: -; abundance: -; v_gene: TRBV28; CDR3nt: TGTGCCAGCAGTTTCCCGCCTTCGGACGGTGCGGGCGCAGATACGCAGTATTTT; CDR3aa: CASSFPPSDGAGADTQYF
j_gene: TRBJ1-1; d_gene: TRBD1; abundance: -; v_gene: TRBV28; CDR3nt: TGTGCCAGCACCCAAGGACCGGGACAGGGGGCGCGAGGGGCTTTCTTT; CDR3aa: CASTQGPGQGARGAFF
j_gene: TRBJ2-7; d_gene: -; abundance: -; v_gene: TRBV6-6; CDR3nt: TGTGCCAGCAGTTATCGGGTCAGGGATGACTACGAGCAGTACTTC; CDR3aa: CASSYRVRDDYEQYF
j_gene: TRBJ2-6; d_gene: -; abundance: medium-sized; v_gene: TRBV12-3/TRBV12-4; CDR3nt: TGTGCCAGCAGCTATGATTCTGGGGCCAACGTCCTGACTTTC; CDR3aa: CASSYDSGANVLTF
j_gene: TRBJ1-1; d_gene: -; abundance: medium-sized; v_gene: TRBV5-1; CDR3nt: TGCGCCAGCAGCTGGCTAAGTGACACTGAAGCTTTCTTT; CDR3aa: CASSWLSDTEAFF
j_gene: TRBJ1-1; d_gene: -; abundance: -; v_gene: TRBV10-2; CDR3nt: TGCGCCAGCTCCCCCCGGCAGAATATGAACACTGAAGCTTTCTTT; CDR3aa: CASSPRQNMNTEAFF
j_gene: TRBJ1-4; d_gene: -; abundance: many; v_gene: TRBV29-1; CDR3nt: TGCAGCGGCTCTAGCAGACCTAATGAAAAACTGTTTTTT; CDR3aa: CSGSSRPNEKLFF
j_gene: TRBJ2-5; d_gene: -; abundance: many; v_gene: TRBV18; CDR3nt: TGTGCCAGCTCGAGCCACTCCCAAGAGACCCAGTACTTC; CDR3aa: CASSSHSQETQYF
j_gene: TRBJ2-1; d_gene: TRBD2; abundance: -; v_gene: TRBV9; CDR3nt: TGTGCCAGCAGCGTAGGCAGCGGGACCTACAATGAGCAGTTCTTC; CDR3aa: CASSVGSGTYNEQFF
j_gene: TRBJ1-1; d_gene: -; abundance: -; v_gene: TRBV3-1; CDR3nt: TGTGCCAGCAGCCAGATGAACACTGAAGCTTTCTTT; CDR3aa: CASSQMNTEAFF
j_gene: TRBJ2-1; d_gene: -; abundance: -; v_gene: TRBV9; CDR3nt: TGTGCCAGCAGCGGAACCGGGACGAACTTCTTCTTC; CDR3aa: CASSGTGTNFFF